These 29 T cell receptor beta chains share one sample of origin, sequenced in a study of cytomegalovirus exposure and HLA in healthy donors. PCR used 60 Vbeta primers and 13 Jbeta primers. Clones were read by immunoSEQ multiplex PCR, and TCRdb kept only the in-frame ones, dropping some. This sample has 150,000 to 200,000 clones, with over 70% found just once. Specimen: PBMCs. These receptors came from a boy aged 2 to 10 in good health and CMV-seronegative.

The chain links TRBV2 to TRBJ2-5, with 11 bases aligning to TRBD2. CDR3 size: 17 residues. Losses at the gene ends were 0 bases for V and 2 bases for J; bases not matched to a gene: 5. Germline V lookup: CDR1 SNHLY, CDR2 FYNNEI. CDR3 in amino acids: CASSEALGTSGQETQYF. In DNA form, the CDR3 reads TGTGCCAGCAGTGAAGCGCTTGGGACTAGCGGTCAAGAGACCCAGTACTTC.

This clone was detected only once. The chain recombines TRBV11-1 with TRBJ2-5; 10 nucleotides match TRBD2. The CDR3 spans 17 residues. Germline V gene sequence: CDR1 SGHAT, CDR2 FQDESV (reference sequence). The ends lost 1 base at V and 5 bases at J; junction bases unmatched: 10. The CDR3 DNA reads as TGTGCCAGCAGCTTAGGAGCGGGAGGGCCGACGGGGGAGACCCAGTACTTC. This translates into CASSLGAGGPTGETQYF.

V usage is TRBV7-2 and J usage is TRBJ2-2, with TRBD2 identical over 10 bases. Germline CDR1 reads SGHTA; CDR2 reads FQGNSA. CDR3 length equals 16 residues. J lost 8 bases, V lost 5 bases, and 11 bases had no gene match. The chain's CDR3 is CASSGGLAVTGGELFF. In DNA, the CDR3 is TGTGCCAGCAGCGGAGGACTAGCGGTCACAGGGGGGGAGCTGTTTTTT.

In DNA, the CDR3 is TGTGCCAGCAGTGAAGGTATCGGGTTTGGTGAAGCTTTCTTT. As protein: CASSEGIGFGEAFF. The rearrangement uses TRBV2 and TRBJ1-1, with D uncertain. The CDR3 loop spans 14 amino acids. Germline loops: CDR1 SNHLY, CDR2 FYNNEI. The ends were cut back, 1 base at V and 7 bases at J, with 13 bases in the middle.

Only a few counts were recorded for this clone. The gene calls are TRBV5-4 and TRBJ2-3, with 11 bases matching TRBD1. The CDR3 sequence is 16 residues long. V gave up 4 bases and J gave up 2 bases; unmatched junction bases: 6. CDR1 and CDR2 (germline): SGHNT, YYREEE (reference sequence). CDR3 coding DNA: TGTGCCAGCAGCGCCGGACAGGGGGCCTTCACAGATACGCAGTATTTT. Translation: CASSAGQGAFTDTQYF.

This clone showed up just a few times. The chain employs TRBV30 and TRBJ1-1; possibly TRBD1 for D (5 bases). The CDR3 has 17 residues. V was trimmed by 2 bases and J by 0 bases, leaving 19 bases between them. Germline V gene sequence: CDR1 GTSNPN, CDR2 SVGIG (reference sequence). The CDR3 is CAWSWAGLPYMNTEAFF. CDR3 DNA: TGTGCCTGGAGTTGGGCAGGGCTCCCTTACATGAACACTGAAGCTTTCTTT.

This clone was recorded a few times. The rearrangement uses TRBV19 and TRBJ1-2; D unresolved. Trimming took off 7 bases at V and 2 bases at J, with 17 bases between the two ends. The CDR3 consists of 15 residues. In germline, CDR1 is LNHDA, CDR2 SQIVND (reference sequence). CDR3 nucleotide sequence: TGTGCCAGTATAAGCGGGATATCGGGGAACTATGGCTACACCTTC. Translation: CASISGISGNYGYTF.

The V call is TRBV9, the J call TRBJ2-5; TRBD2 aligns across 8 bases. Trimming took 3 bases from V and 7 from J; bases not matched to a gene: 14. Germline CDR1 SGDLS, CDR2 YYNGEE. This CDR3 spans 16 amino acids. CDR3 sequence: CASSGLRGGLVGTQYF. The CDR3 coding sequence is TGTGCCAGCAGCGGTTTGCGCGGGGGGCTTGTGGGGACCCAGTACTTC.

This sequence joins TRBV9 and TRBJ1-2; 10 nucleotides align to TRBD1. Per the germline V gene, CDR1 is SGDLS and CDR2 is YYNGEE. CDR3 size: 13 residues. Trimming cost V 3 bases and J 5 bases; bases outside gene matches: 1. Written as DNA, the CDR3 is TGTGCCAGCAGCGGGACAGGGGGGTATGGCTACACCTTC. Residues: CASSGTGGYGYTF.

This rearrangement joins TRBV5-1 to TRBJ1-2; tentative D call: TRBD1 (5 bases). The V and J ends lost 4 bases and 8 bases respectively, with 21 bases between them. The CDR3 sequence is 15 residues long. Germline CDR1 is SGHRS and CDR2 is YFSETQ. CDR3 DNA: TGCGCCAGCAGCCCTCGGGTCGGGGGAACTTTGGGCTACACCTTC. Translated, it gives CASSPRVGGTLGYTF.

The CDR3 sequence: CASSLKAPPDTQYF. The DNA for the CDR3 is TGTGCCAGCAGCTTAAAAGCACCCCCAGATACGCAGTATTTT. The chain recombines TRBV7-3 with TRBJ2-3; D gene ambiguous. Germline lookup yields CDR1 SGHTA and CDR2 FQGTGA. V lost 1 base, J lost 4 bases, and 9 bases lay in between. This CDR3 contains 14 residues. Full variable domain (outside the CDR3, taken from reference TRBV7-3 and TRBJ2-3): GAGVSQTPSNKVTEKGKYVELRCDPISGHTALYWYRQSLGQGPEFLIYFQGTGAADDSGLPNDRFFAVRPEGSVSTLKIQRTERGDSAVYLCASSLKAPPDTQYFGPGTRLTVL.

This clone was counted between two and nine times. The V call is TRBV10-2, the J call TRBJ2-2; 9 bases fit TRBD2. The CDR3 covers 16 residues. V lost 2 bases and J lost 5; bases outside the gene matches: 6. From germline, CDR1 is WSHSY and CDR2 SAAADI. The CDR3 region has the DNA TGCGCCAGCAGTGAGGCATTAGCGGGGGTGACCGGGGAGCTGTTTTTT. Its translation is CASSEALAGVTGELFF.

This rearrangement joins TRBV29-1 to TRBJ2-3; D is ambiguous. This CDR3 is built from 14 residues. Trimming removed 3 bases from V and 2 bases from J, with 12 bases in between. The germline CDR1 and CDR2 sequences are SQVTM and ANQGSEA. The CDR3 here is CSVERLVYTDTQYF. For the CDR3, the DNA is TGCAGCGTTGAGAGATTAGTCTACACAGATACGCAGTATTTT.

The chain employs TRBV7-2 and TRBJ1-1, with 8 nucleotides matching TRBD1. J was trimmed by 0 bases and V by 3 bases; bases with no gene match: 6. The CDR3 spans 16 residues. In germline, CDR1 is SGHTA, CDR2 FQGNSA. Here the CDR3 DNA reads TGTGCCAGCAGCTTGGCAGGGGGCTCGGTGAACACTGAAGCTTTCTTT. Residues: CASSLAGGSVNTEAFF.

The chain carries TRBV10-3 and TRBJ2-5, with 11 bases identical to TRBD2. Trimming took 3 bases from V and 11 from J; bases not matched to a gene: 8. The CDR3 is 14 amino acids. Germline values: CDR1 ENHRY, CDR2 SYGVKD. The CDR3 region is CAISDSGRAHQQYF. The DNA of the CDR3 is TGTGCCATCAGTGATAGCGGGAGGGCCCACCAGCAGTACTTC.

The gene calls are TRBV7-9 and TRBJ1-5; 8 bases match TRBD1. The length of the CDR3 is 17 residues. The junction had 11 bases not matched to a gene; V was cut back by 4 bases and J by 3 bases. Germline assignment: CDR1 SEHNR and CDR2 FQNEAQ (reference sequence). CDR3 DNA: TGTGCCAGCAGCTCATATCATGGGACAGGAACCAATCAGCCCCAGCATTTT. Residues: CASSSYHGTGTNQPQHF.

In this sample, this clone turned up a few times. The rearrangement uses TRBV6-5 and TRBJ2-3; D is perhaps TRBD2 (6 bases). Trimming pared 2 bases from V and 0 bases from J, leaving 12 bases between. This CDR3 is built from 16 residues. Germline CDR1 reads MNHEY; CDR2 reads SVGAGI. DNA of the CDR3: TGTGCCAGCAGTTACAAAGCGGGTTCTAGCACAGATACGCAGTATTTT. Its translation is CASSYKAGSSTDTQYF.

The chain couples TRBV4-1 to TRBJ2-5, with TRBD2 identical over 7 bases. The ends lost 1 base at V and 3 bases at J; junction bases unmatched: 2. Looked up from germline, CDR1 is MGHRA and CDR2 is YSYEKL. There are 14 residues in the CDR3. CDR3 nucleotides: TGCGCCAGCAGCCAAGTCAGCGGGAAAGAGACCCAGTACTTC. It is translated as CASSQVSGKETQYF.

The chain uses TRBV5-1 and TRBJ1-2, with 8 bases lining up with TRBD1. The CDR3 has 17 amino acids. The V gene end was trimmed by 3 bases and the J gene end by 6 bases; junction bases not matched to a gene: 16. The V gene's germline CDR1 is SGHRS and CDR2 YFSETQ. The CDR3 is CASSSHLQTGEGNGYTF. The CDR3 DNA sequence: TGCGCCAGCAGCTCCCATCTTCAGACAGGGGAAGGTAATGGCTACACCTTC.

The chain recombines TRBV2 with TRBJ1-1, with unresolved D. The V gene lost 6 bases and the J gene lost 6 bases, with 26 bases spanning the gap. CDR1 is SNHLY and CDR2 is FYNNEI in the germline V gene. This CDR3 spans 17 amino acids. CDR3 in DNA: TGTGCCAGCAGCCCCAGTGGAGGCTACCTCTTTTCCCCTGAAGCTTTCTTT. This codes for CASSPSGGYLFSPEAFF. The full variable domain, its missing parts supplied by reference TRBV2 and TRBJ1-1, is EPEVTQTPSHQVTQMGQEVILRCVPISNHLYFYWYRQILGQKVEFLVSFYNNEISEKSEIFDDQFSVERPDGSNFTLKIRSTKLEDSAMYFCASSPSGGYLFSPEAFFGQGTRLTVV.

The CDR3 sequence: CATSKDRISYEQYF. The CDR3 DNA reads TGTGCCACCAGCAAAGACAGGATTTCCTACGAGCAGTACTTC. This chain uses TRBV15 with TRBJ2-5; TRBD1 is a possible D gene (6 bases). The J call is doubtful: the DNA matches TRBJ2-7 better. The CDR3 has 14 residues. Per germline, CDR1 LNHNV and CDR2 YYDKDF (reference sequence).

The chain has TRBV30 and TRBJ2-5, with 8 bases that match TRBD2. Germline values: CDR1 GTSNPN, CDR2 SVGIG (reference sequence). The ends lost 0 bases at V and 4 bases at J; junction bases unmatched: 10. The CDR3 is 16 residues long. This chain's CDR3 is CAWSVGFGGAGETQYF. The CDR3, as DNA: TGTGCCTGGAGTGTTGGTTTCGGGGGGGCGGGAGAGACCCAGTACTTC.

The CDR3 DNA reads as TGTGCCAGCAGTTACTCAGGCGGGGCCCTCCACTTT. This codes for CASSYSGGALHF. This chain joins TRBV6-5 and TRBJ1-6, with D unclear. The V gene's germline CDR1 is MNHEY and CDR2 SVGAGI. V shed 0 bases and J shed 14 bases, with 8 bases lying between them. The CDR3 consists of 12 residues.

V is TRBV30 and J is TRBJ2-2; 7 nucleotides align to TRBD1. CDR3 size: 17 residues. V lost 4 bases, J lost 2 bases, and 13 bases stayed unmatched. The germline gives CDR1 GTSNPN, CDR2 SVGIG (reference sequence). CDR3 residues: CAWTLGGRGINTGELFF. The CDR3 DNA is TGTGCCTGGACCCTAGGGGGCAGGGGGATCAACACCGGGGAGCTGTTTTTT.

J is TRBJ1-2 and V is TRBV18, with D possibly matching TRBD1 (6 bases). V shed 2 bases and J shed 7 bases, with 14 bases lying between them. In germline, CDR1 is KGHSH, CDR2 LQKENI. The length of the CDR3 is 14 residues. CDR3 sequence: CASSPSLGARGYTF. CDR3 bases: TGTGCCAGCTCACCATCTCTGGGGGCGCGTGGCTACACCTTC.

Only a few counts were recorded for this clone. The rearrangement joins TRBV6-5 to TRBJ1-2; possible D gene TRBD1, 6 bases. Between the trimmed V and J ends, which lost 2 bases and 1 base, there was a span of 8 bases. Germline assignment: CDR1 MNHEY and CDR2 SVGAGI. The CDR3 contains 14 residues. CDR3 sequence (DNA): TGTGCCAGCAGTTACGCAGGGGATAACTATGGCTACACCTTC. Translating gives CASSYAGDNYGYTF.

This CDR3 is CASSPRPFEGTGELFF. As DNA, the CDR3 is TGTGCCAGCAGCCCCCGGCCCTTCGAGGGCACCGGGGAGCTGTTTTTT. The chain uses TRBV7-9 and TRBJ2-2; D might be TRBD2 (5 bases). The CDR3 extends over 16 amino acids. Deletions cut 5 bases from V and 4 bases from J, with 17 bases between. Looked up from germline, CDR1 is SEHNR and CDR2 is FQNEAQ (reference sequence).

In its sample, this clone was seen once. This sequence joins TRBV2 and TRBJ2-7; 7 bases map to TRBD2. The V segment lost 8 bases and the J segment 3 bases; nucleotides outside the gene matches: 4. The germline V gene encodes CDR1 SNHLY and CDR2 FYNNEI. This CDR3 is 12 amino acids long. Written as DNA, the CDR3 is TGTGCCAGCCGGCTAGCGGTCTACGAGCAGTACTTC. It yields the protein CASRLAVYEQYF.

The V and J genes are TRBV6-1 and TRBJ1-2; possible D gene TRBD1, 6 bases. The CDR3 loop spans 15 amino acids. Trimming shortened V by 7 bases and J by 6 bases, and 21 bases separated the two germline ends. The germline V gene has CDR1 MNHNS and CDR2 SASEGT. The CDR3 DNA follows: TGTGCCAGCACCACCGGACGAGAGGGGGGGCATGGCTACACCTTC. Translating gives CASTTGREGGHGYTF.